Below, 18 T cell receptor beta chains from the same sample are listed, as sequenced in a study of blood T cell repertoires in COVID-19. The assay was immunoSEQ multiplex PCR, and TCRdb's table has in-frame clones only and misses some. The sample holds 170,000 or so clones, roughly 87% seen once. The sample consisted of PBMCs or T cells enriched from blood (not recorded which). The origin of the receptors is a woman between 50 and 59 years old who had recovered from COVID-19.

The J gene is TRBJ2-7, the V gene TRBV6-8; 12 nucleotides agree with TRBD2. This CDR3 comprises 23 residues. J lost 3 bases, V lost 0 bases, and 24 bases had no gene match. Germline V lookup: CDR1 MNHGY, CDR2 SAAAGT. The CDR3 coding sequence is TGTGCCAGCAGTTACTCGGAAGGGGGCGCGGCGGGACTAGCGGGCCCCTGGTGCTACGAGCAGTACTTC. It translates to CASSYSEGGAAGLAGPWCYEQYF.

The chain is built from TRBV24-1 and TRBJ1-2; tentatively, D is TRBD1 (5 bases). The germline gives CDR1 KGHDR, CDR2 SFDVKD. The CDR3 runs 13 residues. The V end was cut by 5 bases, the J end by 2 bases, with 8 bases between. For the CDR3, the DNA is TGTGCCACCAGTGGATCAGGGAACTATGGCTACACCTTC. Its protein is CATSGSGNYGYTF.

The chain joins TRBV6-1 to TRBJ1-6, with D unclear. There are 13 residues in the CDR3. Germline V gene sequence: CDR1 MNHNS, CDR2 SASEGT. Trimming pared 3 bases from V and 7 bases from J, leaving 7 bases between. The CDR3: CASSDKQNSPLHF. The CDR3 coding sequence is TGTGCCAGCAGTGACAAACAAAATTCACCCCTCCACTTT.

The J gene is TRBJ2-7, the V gene TRBV5-4; D is undetermined. Germline assignment: CDR1 SGHNT and CDR2 YYREEE (reference sequence). This CDR3 is built from 15 residues. V was pared by 3 bases and J by 2 bases, with 15 bases between. CDR3 sequence: CASSSSGLIPYEQYF. The CDR3 DNA follows: TGTGCCAGCAGCTCTTCGGGTCTTATACCCTACGAGCAGTACTTC.

The chain has TRBV19 and TRBJ2-2; TRBD2 matches at 13 bases. Trimming took 7 bases from V and 5 from J; bases not matched to a gene: 16. This CDR3 spans 19 amino acids. Germline V CDR1 and CDR2: LNHDA, SQIVND (reference sequence). CDR3 in DNA: TGTGCCAGTACCTCCGGGGGGACTAGCGGGATGGTGGATACCGGGGAGCTGTTTTTT. Its protein product is CASTSGGTSGMVDTGELFF. The full variable domain, its missing parts supplied by reference TRBV19 and TRBJ2-2, is DGGITQSPKYLFRKEGQNVTLSCEQNLNHDAMYWYRQDPGQGLRLIYYSQIVNDFQKGDIAEGYSVSREKKESFPLTVTSAQKNPTAFYLCASTSGGTSGMVDTGELFFGEGSRLTVL.

The chain recombines TRBV11-2 with TRBJ1-3; a weak D match, TRBD1 (6 bases). CDR1 and CDR2 from the germline V gene are SGHAT and FQNNGV. Trimming removed 3 bases from V and 1 base from J, with 10 bases in between. The CDR3 length is 15 residues. The CDR3 protein is CASSLQGLSGNTIYF. The CDR3 DNA is TGTGCCAGCAGCTTGCAGGGGCTGTCTGGAAACACCATATATTTT.

The rearrangement joins TRBV27 to TRBJ1-1; 7 nucleotides match TRBD1. The trim removed 6 bases at V and 1 base at J, leaving 14 bases unmatched. The CDR3 is 17 amino acids. The germline gives CDR1 MNHEY, CDR2 SMNVEV (reference sequence). The CDR3 loop reads CASSPRTRGLTNTEAFF. CDR3 DNA: TGTGCCAGCAGCCCCCGCACGAGGGGGCTAACGAACACTGAAGCTTTCTTT.

This clone has only one observation. The V gene is TRBV6-5, the J gene TRBJ2-7; D remains ambiguous. V was shortened by 7 bases and J by 4 bases, with 8 bases between the two germline ends. CDR3 length: 11 amino acids. Germline V gives CDR1 MNHEY, CDR2 SVGAGI. The CDR3: CASTFNYEQYF. The CDR3, as DNA: TGTGCCAGCACCTTTAATTACGAGCAGTACTTC.

V and J are TRBV2 and TRBJ1-1; D is possibly TRBD1 (5 bases). Germline V CDR1 and CDR2: SNHLY, FYNNEI. Trimming left V 1 base short and J 3 bases short, with 9 bases between. The CDR3 is 14 residues long. CDR3 in DNA: TGTGCCAGCAGTGAAGTACAGGCGGACACTGAAGCTTTCTTT. Translating it yields CASSEVQADTEAFF. The whole variable domain, filled in from reference TRBV2 and TRBJ1-1, reads EPEVTQTPSHQVTQMGQEVILRCVPISNHLYFYWYRQILGQKVEFLVSFYNNEISEKSEIFDDQFSVERPDGSNFTLKIRSTKLEDSAMYFCASSEVQADTEAFFGQGTRLTVV.

In this sample, this clone turned up a few times. The rearrangement joins TRBV7-9 to TRBJ1-5, with 7 bases lining up with TRBD1. The germline gives CDR1 SEHNR, CDR2 FQNEAQ (reference sequence). The CDR3 totals 13 residues. After removal of 1 base from V and 7 bases from J, the junction contained 1 base not matched to a gene. The CDR3 sequence: CASSLGQGQPQHF. The CDR3 DNA reads TGTGCCAGCAGCTTAGGACAGGGCCAGCCCCAGCATTTT.

A single count supports this clone. The chain links TRBV27 to TRBJ2-3, with D unclear. V lost 3 bases, J lost 2 bases, and 9 bases lay in between. Germline CDR1 and CDR2: MNHEY and SMNVEV (reference sequence). CDR3 length: 14 residues. DNA of the CDR3: TGTGCCAGCAGTTTCCAGGATAACACAGATACGCAGTATTTT. This translates into CASSFQDNTDTQYF.

The chain combines TRBV4-1 with TRBJ1-2, with D unresolved. The ends were cut back, 5 bases at V and 8 bases at J, with 12 bases in the middle. Per the germline V gene, CDR1 is MGHRA and CDR2 is YSYEKL. The length of the CDR3 is 12 residues. CDR3 protein: CASSGSNSGYTF. In DNA form, the CDR3 reads TGCGCCAGCAGCGGTTCTAATTCAGGCTACACCTTC.

The chain couples TRBV7-2 to TRBJ2-5, with a weak D call TRBD2 (5 bases). Deletions cut 1 base from V and 5 bases from J, with 11 bases between. Germline assignment: CDR1 SGHTA and CDR2 FQGNSA. The CDR3 extends over 14 amino acids. Here the CDR3 DNA reads TGTGCCAGCAGCTTAGGGGGAGCATCGGAGACCCAGTACTTC. This gives the protein CASSLGGASETQYF.

Points on this clone: Mismatch with germline at one junction end may stem from a read error. The J gene is TRBJ1-2, the V gene TRBV3-1 (or the pseudogene TRBV3-2); the D is unclear. This CDR3 spans 13 amino acids. CDR1 is LGHDT, CDR2 YNNKEL, per germline (reference sequence). Here the CDR3 reads CASSQEAYQARSF. The CDR3 coding sequence is TGTGCCAGCAGCCAAGAGGCGTACCAGGCCAGAAGCTTC.

This sequence joins TRBV5-1 and TRBJ2-7; D may be TRBD2 (5 bases). The CDR3 is 14 residues long. Trimming pared 3 bases from V and 5 bases from J, leaving 15 bases between. CDR1 SGHRS and CDR2 YFSETQ come from the germline V gene. CDR3 coding DNA: TGCGCCAGCAGCTGGACGGGGTACCAGGACGAGCAGTACTTC. Protein: CASSWTGYQDEQYF.

V is TRBV3-1 (or the pseudogene TRBV3-2) and J is TRBJ2-7; 12 nucleotides match TRBD1. Trimming cost V 3 bases and J 1 base; bases outside gene matches: 4. The CDR3 loop spans 16 amino acids. Germline V gene data show CDR1 as LGHDT and CDR2 as YNNKEL (reference sequence). The CDR3 region has the DNA TGTGCCAGCAGCCATCCGGGACAGGGGGCTTCCTACGAGCAGTACTTC. It specifies CASSHPGQGASYEQYF.

This chain uses TRBV4-3 with TRBJ1-4; D is perhaps TRBD1 (5 bases). V was cut by 0 bases and J by 6 bases, with 11 bases left in between. CDR3 size: 15 residues. Germline CDR1 reads LGHNA; CDR2 reads YSLEER. This CDR3 reads CASSQETGLYEKLFF. The DNA for the CDR3 is TGCGCCAGCAGCCAAGAAACAGGACTATATGAAAAACTGTTTTTT.

The chain carries TRBV28 and TRBJ1-3; no reliable D call. V lost 3 bases and J lost 4, with 4 bases in between. The CDR3 is 12 residues long. Germline CDR1 MDHEN, CDR2 SYDVKM. The CDR3 bases are TGTGCCAGCAGTTTTAGAGGAAACACCATATATTTT. Amino acid sequence: CASSFRGNTIYF.